Each of the 13 T cell receptor beta chains below was sequenced from the same sample in a study of shared clonotypes between healthy human individuals. The assay was immunoSEQ multiplex PCR, and TCRdb's table has in-frame clones only and misses some. The sample includes some 2.3 million clones, more than 80% seen only once; the top ten take roughly 0.36%. Specimen: naive CD4+ T cells from PBMCs. As for subset: CD45RA+ positively selected. The receptors were gathered from a man aged 18 to 29 in good health. Some clones in this sample may be carry-over from other donors' samples.

The sample holds one count of this clone. The chain recombines TRBV29-1 with TRBJ2-7; D is ambiguous. V lost 1 base and J 2 bases, leaving 15 bases between the germline ends. The CDR3 has 15 amino acids. Germline lookup yields CDR1 SQVTM and CDR2 ANQGSEA. The CDR3 protein is CSVEVLGTTPYEQYF. The CDR3 DNA reads TGCAGCGTTGAAGTTCTCGGTACTACCCCCTACGAGCAGTACTTC.

The chain is built from TRBV27 and TRBJ2-7; D gene unclear. Trimming shortened V by 6 bases and J by 3 bases, and 21 bases separated the two germline ends. The CDR3 runs 16 residues. Germline V gene data show CDR1 as MNHEY and CDR2 as SMNVEV (reference sequence). DNA for the CDR3: TGTGCCAGCAGCTTAATCCGACAAGCCACTCTCTACGAGCAGTACTTC. Translation: CASSLIRQATLYEQYF.

The chain has TRBV11-2 and TRBJ1-1, with D possibly being TRBD1 (5 bases). The V end lost 1 base, the J end lost 5 bases, and 14 bases lay between the germline ends. The V gene's germline CDR1 is SGHAT and CDR2 FQNNGV. The CDR3 has 15 amino acids. The CDR3: CASSLGPGRKTEAFF. As DNA, the CDR3 is TGTGCCAGCAGCTTAGGTCCAGGGAGGAAGACTGAAGCTTTCTTT.

This chain uses TRBV5-4 with TRBJ2-1; D is undetermined. V was clipped by 4 bases and J by 2 bases, with 13 bases between them. The V gene's germline CDR1 is SGHNT and CDR2 YYREEE (reference sequence). This CDR3 contains 15 residues. As DNA, the CDR3 is TGTGCCAGCAGCCCCTCGGGTGACACCTACAATGAGCAGTTCTTC. This encodes CASSPSGDTYNEQFF.

This rearrangement joins TRBV29-1 to TRBJ2-5, with TRBD2 matching 12 bases. This CDR3 has 16 amino acids. Germline CDR1 SQVTM, CDR2 ANQGSEA. The junction had 12 bases not matched to a gene; V was cut back by 3 bases and J by 7 bases. The CDR3 loop is CSVERRLAGDIGTQYF. In DNA, the CDR3 is TGCAGCGTTGAGCGCCGACTAGCGGGAGATATCGGGACCCAGTACTTC.

On this clone itself: The identical CDR3 is also encoded by other nucleotide sequences in the sample. The chain combines TRBV11-3 with TRBJ2-7, with D maybe TRBD1 (6 bases). The CDR3 has 13 residues. The germline V gene has CDR1 SGHNT and CDR2 YENEEA. Trimming left V 3 bases short and J 7 bases short, with 13 bases between. The CDR3 DNA is TGTGCCAGCAGCTTTACAGGGTTAGGAGAGCAGTACTTC. Its translation is CASSFTGLGEQYF.

V usage is TRBV6-1 and J usage is TRBJ1-1, with D possibly matching TRBD1 (6 bases). V lost 6 bases to trimming and J lost 3 bases, with 11 bases between them. Germline V gene lookup returns CDR1 MNHNS and CDR2 SASEGT. The CDR3 totals 13 residues. The CDR3 DNA reads as TGTGCCAGCAGGAGGGACACTTACACTGAAGCTTTCTTT. Protein product: CASRRDTYTEAFF.

The V call is TRBV11-3, the J call TRBJ2-3; 7 bases are a match to TRBD1. The CDR3 sequence is 15 residues long. From germline, CDR1 is SGHNT and CDR2 YENEEA. Unmatched junction bases numbered 3, after V lost 3 bases and J lost 0 bases. The CDR3 reads CASSFYRGSTDTQYF. Written as DNA, the CDR3 is TGTGCCAGCAGCTTTTACAGGGGTAGCACAGATACGCAGTATTTT.

V gene TRBV7-9 combines with J gene TRBJ1-1, with D hard to call. The CDR3 runs 11 residues. Trimming pared 6 bases from V and 8 bases from J, leaving 10 bases between. Germline CDR1 is SEHNR and CDR2 is FQNEAQ (reference sequence). Here the CDR3 DNA reads TGTGCCAGCAGAACAAGACGGGAAGCTTTCTTT. It codes for CASRTRREAFF.

This clone appeared a single time. The genes are TRBV6-1 and TRBJ2-5, with D maybe TRBD1 (5 bases). This CDR3 has 14 amino acids. Trimming pared 4 bases from V and 4 bases from J, leaving 13 bases between. Germline V gene data show CDR1 as MNHNS and CDR2 as SASEGT. The CDR3 spells CASSGTGWRETQYF. For the CDR3, the DNA is TGTGCCAGCAGTGGTACAGGTTGGAGAGAGACCCAGTACTTC.

The chain has TRBV18 and TRBJ2-1; D gene unclear. This CDR3 region has 14 residues. CDR1 and CDR2 (germline): KGHSH, LQKENI. Trimming took 5 bases from V and 5 from J, leaving 13 bases between them. The CDR3 sequence: CASSLYSQDNEQFF. CDR3 DNA: TGTGCCAGCTCATTGTACAGTCAGGACAATGAGCAGTTCTTC.

This clone is a singleton in its sample. The rearrangement uses TRBV6-1 and TRBJ2-1; 7 bases align to TRBD2. J gave up 1 base and V 6 bases, and 6 bases lay outside the gene matches. This CDR3 has 15 residues. Germline-derived CDR1 and CDR2 are MNHNS and SASEGT. In DNA, the CDR3 is TGTGCCAGCAGCCAAGGGGAGGGATCCTACAATGAGCAGTTCTTC. Its protein product is CASSQGEGSYNEQFF.

For the CDR3, the DNA is TGTGCCAGCAGTGGTCGACAAGGACTGAACACTGAAGCTTTCTTT. Translated: CASSGRQGLNTEAFF. This chain uses TRBV2 with TRBJ1-1, with D unclear. This CDR3 comprises 15 residues. V lost 4 bases, J lost 0 bases, and 12 bases lay in between. CDR1 and CDR2 (germline): SNHLY, FYNNEI.